The 9 T cell receptor beta chains in this list originate from one sample, sequenced in a study of identifying expanded T cells in peripheral blood. Repertoires were generated with immunoSEQ multiplex PCR, while TCRdb's copy carries only in-frame clones and drops some. The repertoire holds tens of thousands of clones, with around 83% as singletons. The sequencing sample was made of blood. All receptors derive from a person between 18 and 75 years old in good health.

V usage is TRBV10-3 and J usage is TRBJ2-5; 9 nucleotides agree with TRBD1. The V gene end was trimmed by 0 bases and the J gene end by 9 bases; junction bases not matched to a gene: 14. From germline, CDR1 is ENHRY and CDR2 SYGVKD. The CDR3 loop spans 17 amino acids. The CDR3 sequence: CAISESAVPGTGSPQYF. Written as DNA, the CDR3 is TGTGCCATCAGTGAGTCTGCAGTGCCCGGGACAGGGAGTCCCCAGTACTTC.

A few counts support this clone. This chain joins TRBV19 and TRBJ2-7; D remains unclear. V was pared by 3 bases and J by 2 bases, with 8 bases between. From germline, CDR1 is LNHDA and CDR2 SQIVND (reference sequence). CDR3 length: 13 residues. The CDR3 spells CASSMDGTYEQYF. The CDR3 region has the DNA TGTGCCAGTAGTATGGACGGAACCTACGAGCAGTACTTC.

The CDR3 DNA sequence: TGCGCCAGCAGCTCAGGAACAACTAATGAAAAACTGTTTTTT. Amino acids: CASSSGTTNEKLFF. The rearrangement uses TRBV5-1 and TRBJ1-4, with D unclear. CDR1 is SGHRS and CDR2 is YFSETQ in the germline V gene. This CDR3 is 14 amino acids long. The V end was cut by 3 bases, the J end by 0 bases, with 6 bases between.

The V call is TRBV19, the J call TRBJ2-2, with unresolved D. Germline V gene sequence: CDR1 LNHDA, CDR2 SQIVND (reference sequence). The V gene lost 1 base and the J gene lost 1 base, with 4 bases spanning the gap. The length of the CDR3 is 14 residues. DNA for the CDR3: TGTGCCAGTAGTATAGCACTGAACACCGGGGAGCTGTTTTTT. It specifies CASSIALNTGELFF.

Regarding this clone: This clone may be a read error of a much larger clone one base away. Within the sample, other DNA sequences also encode this same CDR3. This sequence joins TRBV14 and TRBJ2-2; 11 bases are shared with TRBD1. CDR3 length: 17 amino acids. Germline V gene lookup returns CDR1 SGHDN and CDR2 FVKESK. The chain's CDR3 is CASSLDRGPSVVGELFF. For the CDR3, the DNA is TGTGCTAGCAGCCTGGACAGGGGGCCGTCGGTTGTCGGGGAGCTGTTTTTT.

This rearrangement joins TRBV7-2 to TRBJ1-1; D is ambiguous. The CDR3 has 14 residues. The germline V gene encodes CDR1 SGHTA and CDR2 FQGNSA. V gave up 2 bases and J gave up 2 bases, with 9 bases separating them. In nucleotides, the CDR3 is TGTGCCAGCAGCTTATCAAACGCTAACACTGAAGCTTTCTTT. This sequence encodes CASSLSNANTEAFF. The whole variable domain, filled in from reference TRBV7-2 and TRBJ1-1, reads GAGVSQSPSNKVTEKGKDVELRCDPISGHTALYWYRQSLGQGLEFLIYFQGNSAPDKSGLPSDRFSAERTGGSVSTLTIQRTQQEDSAVYLCASSLSNANTEAFFGQGTRLTVV.

This chain connects TRBV5-1 to TRBJ1-2; a weak D match, TRBD1 (6 bases). V was shortened by 4 bases and J by 3 bases, with 16 bases between the two germline ends. The CDR3 runs to 15 residues. The germline V gene has CDR1 SGHRS and CDR2 YFSETQ. CDR3 bases: TGCGCCAGCAGCCTCTCTGGGGGGGCGGACTATGGCTACACCTTC. Residues: CASSLSGGADYGYTF.

The chain has TRBV30 and TRBJ2-7; 7 nucleotides line up with TRBD2. From germline, CDR1 is GTSNPN and CDR2 SVGIG (reference sequence). The V and J ends lost 0 bases and 2 bases, in that order; junction bases with no gene match: 4. The CDR3 is made up of 14 amino acids. The CDR3 spells CAWSVDRGAYEQYF. The CDR3 DNA sequence: TGTGCCTGGAGTGTCGACCGGGGGGCCTACGAGCAGTACTTC.

CDR3 in amino acids: CSVERQKETQYF. In DNA form, the CDR3 reads TGCAGCGTTGAGCGACAGAAAGAGACCCAGTACTTC. This rearrangement joins TRBV29-1 to TRBJ2-5; D is perhaps TRBD1 (5 bases). Deletions cut 3 bases from V and 3 bases from J, with 8 bases between. The CDR3 contains 12 residues. Per the germline V gene, CDR1 is SQVTM and CDR2 is ANQGSEA.